The sequence of this T cell receptor beta chain was determined in a study of cytotoxic CD8 clonotypes in ibrutinib-treated CLL. Study overall: There were about a dozen relapsed/refractory patients and about 15 treatment-naive patients, and 17 to 18 were IGHV unmutated. Results showed some 25 partial and 2 complete responses; following median 68 months, roughly 15 remained remitted, about twelve advanced.

The CDR3 consists of 15 residues. Between the trimmed V and J ends, which lost 6 bases and 2 bases, there was a span of 14 bases. The germline V gene encodes CDR1 MNHEY and CDR2 SVGAGI. Findings and caveats of the study: Pretreatment clonality was elevated relative to age-matched healthy donors and paralleled circulating CD8+ T-cell counts.

A remark on this clone: The antigen remains unidentified.

The source of roughly 2 micrograms of genomic DNA for TCR beta libraries was cryopreserved PBMCs. Assay used: immunoSEQ multiplex PCR; TCRdb lists only in-frame clones, some missing. This table has roughly 180,000 clones, approximately 84% appearing once. The J gene is TRBJ2-1, the V gene TRBV6-5; D not resolved. This clonotype was obtained from a human donor with chronic lymphocytic leukemia. The sample was PBMCs, taken after 24 months of ibrutinib treatment. CDR3 nucleotide sequence: TGTGCCAGCAGGGTATCCCCCGGCCCCTACAATGAGCAGTTCTTC. Amino acids: CASRVSPGPYNEQFF.